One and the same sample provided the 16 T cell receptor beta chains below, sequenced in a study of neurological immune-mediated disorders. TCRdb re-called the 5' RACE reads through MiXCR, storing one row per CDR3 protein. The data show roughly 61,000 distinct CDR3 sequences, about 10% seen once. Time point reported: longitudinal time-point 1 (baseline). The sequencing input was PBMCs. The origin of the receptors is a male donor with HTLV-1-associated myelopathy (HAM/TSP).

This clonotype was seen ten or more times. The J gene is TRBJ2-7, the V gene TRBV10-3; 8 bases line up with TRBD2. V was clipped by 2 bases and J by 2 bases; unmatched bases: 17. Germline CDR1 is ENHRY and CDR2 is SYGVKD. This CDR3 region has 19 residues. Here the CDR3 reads CAISEGTGGRSVVPYEQYF. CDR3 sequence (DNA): TGTGCCATCAGTGAGGGTACGGGGGGGCGTTCCGTAGTCCCCTACGAGCAGTACTTC.

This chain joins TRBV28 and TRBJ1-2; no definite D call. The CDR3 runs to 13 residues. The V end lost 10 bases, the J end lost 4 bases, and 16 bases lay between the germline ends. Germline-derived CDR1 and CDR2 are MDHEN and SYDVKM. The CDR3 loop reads CAISPRPGYGYTF. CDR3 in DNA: TGTGCCATTAGTCCCCGCCCGGGCTATGGCTACACCTTC.

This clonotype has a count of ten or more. CDR3 DNA sequence: TGCGCCAGCAGCTTGGGATGGACAGGGGATTACAATGAGCAGTTCTTC. Translation gives CASSLGWTGDYNEQFF. This chain links TRBV5-1 with TRBJ2-1, with 9 nucleotides matching TRBD1. The V and J ends lost 0 bases and 4 bases, in that order; junction bases with no gene match: 5. Germline CDR1 reads SGHRS; CDR2 reads YFSETQ. There are 16 residues in the CDR3.

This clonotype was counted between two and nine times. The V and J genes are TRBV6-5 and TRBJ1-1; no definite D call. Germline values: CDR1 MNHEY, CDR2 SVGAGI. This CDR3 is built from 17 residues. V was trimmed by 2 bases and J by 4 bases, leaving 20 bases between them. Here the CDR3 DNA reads TGTGCCAGCAGTTACCCGACTGTTGTCACTTCAACCACTGAAGCTTTCTTT. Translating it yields CASSYPTVVTSTTEAFF.

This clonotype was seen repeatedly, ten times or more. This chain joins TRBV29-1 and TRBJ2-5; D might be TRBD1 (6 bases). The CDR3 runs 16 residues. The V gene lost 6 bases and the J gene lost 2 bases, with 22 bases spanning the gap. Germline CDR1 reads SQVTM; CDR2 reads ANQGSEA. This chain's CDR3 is CSVYRLRDTFQETQYF. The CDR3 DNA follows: TGCAGCGTCTACCGACTCCGGGACACCTTTCAAGAGACCCAGTACTTC.

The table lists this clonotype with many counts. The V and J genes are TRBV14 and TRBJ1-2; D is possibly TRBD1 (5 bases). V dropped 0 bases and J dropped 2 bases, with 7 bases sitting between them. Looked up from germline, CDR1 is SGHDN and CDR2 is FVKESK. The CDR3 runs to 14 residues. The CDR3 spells CASSQDPGNYGYTF. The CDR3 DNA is TGTGCCAGCAGCCAAGATCCAGGGAACTATGGCTACACCTTC.

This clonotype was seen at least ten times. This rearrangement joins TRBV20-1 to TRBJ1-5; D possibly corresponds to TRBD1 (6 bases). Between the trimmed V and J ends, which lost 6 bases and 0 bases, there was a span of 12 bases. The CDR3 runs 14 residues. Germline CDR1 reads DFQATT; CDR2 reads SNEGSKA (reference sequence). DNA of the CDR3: TGCAGTGCGTCCCCGGGGGCTAGCAATCAGCCCCAGCATTTT. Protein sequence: CSASPGASNQPQHF.

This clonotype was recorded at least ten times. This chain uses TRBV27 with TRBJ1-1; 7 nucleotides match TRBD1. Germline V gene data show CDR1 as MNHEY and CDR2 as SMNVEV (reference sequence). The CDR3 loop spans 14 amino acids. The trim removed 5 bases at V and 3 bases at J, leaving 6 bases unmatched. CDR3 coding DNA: TGTGCCAGCAGTAACAGGGGAAGTTACACTGAAGCTTTCTTT. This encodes CASSNRGSYTEAFF.

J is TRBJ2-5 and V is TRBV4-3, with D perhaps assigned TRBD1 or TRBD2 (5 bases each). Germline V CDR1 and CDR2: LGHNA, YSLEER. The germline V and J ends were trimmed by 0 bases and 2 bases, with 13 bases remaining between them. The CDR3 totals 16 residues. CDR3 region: CASSQEGAREQETQYF. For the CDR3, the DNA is TGCGCCAGCAGCCAAGAAGGGGCCAGGGAGCAAGAGACCCAGTACTTC.

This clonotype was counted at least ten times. The CDR3: CASTRGNHNSPLHF. As DNA, the CDR3 is TGTGCCAGCACGCGGGGAAACCATAATTCACCCCTCCACTTT. V gene TRBV6-6 combines with J gene TRBJ1-6; D not resolved. The CDR3 totals 14 residues. The germline gives CDR1 MNHNY, CDR2 SVGAGI (reference sequence). The V and J ends lost 7 bases and 5 bases respectively, with 12 bases between them.

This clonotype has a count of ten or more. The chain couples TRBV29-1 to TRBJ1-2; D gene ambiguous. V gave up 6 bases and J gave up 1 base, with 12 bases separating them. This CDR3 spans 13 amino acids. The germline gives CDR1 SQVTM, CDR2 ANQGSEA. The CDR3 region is CSVSEDFNYGYTF. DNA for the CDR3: TGCAGCGTATCAGAGGATTTTAACTATGGCTACACCTTC.

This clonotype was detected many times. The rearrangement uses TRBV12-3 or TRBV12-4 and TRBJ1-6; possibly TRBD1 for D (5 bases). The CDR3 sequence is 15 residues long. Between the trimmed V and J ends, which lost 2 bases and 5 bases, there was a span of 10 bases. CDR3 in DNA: TGTGCCAGCAGTTTATGGGGCAGGGATAATTCACCCCTCCACTTT. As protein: CASSLWGRDNSPLHF.

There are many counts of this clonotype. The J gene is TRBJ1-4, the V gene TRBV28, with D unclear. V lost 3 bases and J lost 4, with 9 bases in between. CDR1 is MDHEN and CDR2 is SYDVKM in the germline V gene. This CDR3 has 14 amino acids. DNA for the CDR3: TGTGCCAGCAGTTTGTTGGGGATTAATGAAAAACTGTTTTTT. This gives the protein CASSLLGINEKLFF.

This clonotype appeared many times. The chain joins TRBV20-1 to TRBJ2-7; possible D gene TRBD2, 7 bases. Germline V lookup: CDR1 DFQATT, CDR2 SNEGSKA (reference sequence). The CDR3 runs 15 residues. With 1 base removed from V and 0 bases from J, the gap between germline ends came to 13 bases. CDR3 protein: CSARARGGSSYEQYF. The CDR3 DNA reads TGCAGTGCTAGAGCGAGGGGGGGGAGCTCCTACGAGCAGTACTTC.

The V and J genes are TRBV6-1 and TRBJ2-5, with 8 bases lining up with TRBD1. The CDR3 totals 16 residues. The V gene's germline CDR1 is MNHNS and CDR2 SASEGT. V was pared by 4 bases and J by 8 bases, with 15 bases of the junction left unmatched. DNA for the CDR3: TGTGCCAGCAGTGGGACAGGGAGGCTCCCCGGGGAAACCCAGTACTTC. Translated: CASSGTGRLPGETQYF.

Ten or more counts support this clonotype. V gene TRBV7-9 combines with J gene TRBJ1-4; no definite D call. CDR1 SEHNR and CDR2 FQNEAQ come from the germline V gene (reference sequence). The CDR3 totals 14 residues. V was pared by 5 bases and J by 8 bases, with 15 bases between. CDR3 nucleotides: TGTGCCAGCAGCCTAGACACGGCTCGGGAAAAACTGTTTTTT. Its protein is CASSLDTAREKLFF.